Following are 3 T cell receptor beta chains from one sample sequenced in a study of human T cells and chemical hapten exposure. Sample time point: patch test 1, 2 weeks after DPC sensitization. The treatment was: therapeutic diphenylcyclopropenone sensitization with weekly scalp DPC. Each CDR3 protein gets one entry after TCRdb re-called the RACE reads with MiXCR. This table holds roughly 120,000 distinct CDR3 sequences, roughly 15% found once. Source: whole blood, taken in connection with sensitization to the hapten diphenylcyclopropenone (DPC). These receptors were obtained from a man younger than 30 with alopecia areata. Some clones in this sample may be carry-over from other donors' samples.

The V gene is TRBV29-1, the J gene TRBJ2-1, with D perhaps matching TRBD2 (5 bases). V gave up 4 bases and J gave up 0 bases, with 10 bases separating them. The V gene's germline CDR1 is SQVTM and CDR2 ANQGSEA. The CDR3 is 14 amino acids. The CDR3 loop is CSVVPADSYNEQFF. In DNA form, the CDR3 reads TGCAGCGTTGTGCCAGCGGACTCCTACAATGAGCAGTTCTTC.

The J gene is TRBJ2-5, the V gene TRBV14; TRBD2 matches at 7 bases. The CDR3 loop spans 14 amino acids. Germline V gene lookup returns CDR1 SGHDN and CDR2 FVKESK. V lost 0 bases, J lost 9 bases, and 7 bases stayed unmatched. This CDR3 reads CASSQEGRGGAQYF. The CDR3 DNA sequence: TGTGCCAGCAGCCAAGAGGGCCGGGGAGGGGCCCAGTACTTC. Full variable domain (missing parts from reference TRBV14 and TRBJ2-5): EAGVTQFPSHSVIEKGQTVTLRCDPISGHDNLYWYRRVMGKEIKFLLHFVKESKQDESGMPNNRFLAERTGGTYSTLKVQPAELEDSGVYFCASSQEGRGGAQYFGPGTRLLVL.

This clonotype was observed a few times. The gene calls are TRBV4-1 and TRBJ2-7; possible D gene TRBD2, 6 bases. Germline V gene data show CDR1 as MGHRA and CDR2 as YSYEKL. The CDR3 totals 13 residues. With 6 bases removed from V and 2 bases from J, the gap between germline ends came to 11 bases. In nucleotides, the CDR3 is TGCGCCAGCAGGGGGGGTAGTCCCTACGAGCAGTACTTC. Translated: CASRGGSPYEQYF.